The clone carrying this TCR beta chain was counted only a few times. Antigen unknown. This specimen belongs to a study of T cell responses to AZD1222 COVID-19 vaccine. Study-wide points: Across the whole spike, CD4 TCRs peaked at regions 160-218 and 743-854.

TCRdb's copy holds only in-frame clones and misses some; the assay was immunoSEQ multiplex PCR. The table includes about 67,000 clones, roughly 80% detected once. The CDR3 totals 13 residues. CDR1 is MNHEY and CDR2 is SMNVEV in the germline V gene (reference sequence). Trimming cost V 10 bases and J 10 bases, with 20 bases left between them. Sample: peripheral blood, taken 28 days after the second AZD1222 dose. The chain links TRBV27 to TRBJ2-1; D may be TRBD2 (6 bases). The receptor was derived from an adult who received the AZD1222 COVID-19 vaccine. CDR3: CATQPSAGREQFF. The CDR3 DNA reads as TGTGCCACCCAGCCTAGCGCCGGAAGGGAGCAGTTCTTC.